Each of the 2 T cell receptor beta chains below was sequenced from the same sample in a study of human CD8 memory T cell subsets. CCR7+ PD-1+ TIGIT+ early memory CD8+ T cells with exhausted-like traits constituted the TPEX cells. UMI-labeled 5' RACE was the method by which TCR beta libraries were made. TCRdb reprocessed the 5' RACE reads and reports one entry per CDR3 protein, with no DNA. Its table records 5,500 to 7,000 distinct CDR3 sequences. Sequencing used CD8+ T cells from PBMCs. These receptors originate from a human donor in good health.

Frequency places this clonotype as medium-sized. The chain employs TRBV28 and TRBJ1-1; without DNA, the TCRdb call of TRBD1 cannot be checked. In germline, CDR1 is MDHEN, CDR2 SYDVKM. The CDR3 covers 17 residues. Here the CDR3 reads CASSLGTGGSGWTEAFF.

The chain is built from TRBV14 and TRBJ2-1. This CDR3 is 11 amino acids long. Per the germline V gene, CDR1 is SGHDN and CDR2 is FVKESK. The CDR3 loop is CASSQGREQFF.